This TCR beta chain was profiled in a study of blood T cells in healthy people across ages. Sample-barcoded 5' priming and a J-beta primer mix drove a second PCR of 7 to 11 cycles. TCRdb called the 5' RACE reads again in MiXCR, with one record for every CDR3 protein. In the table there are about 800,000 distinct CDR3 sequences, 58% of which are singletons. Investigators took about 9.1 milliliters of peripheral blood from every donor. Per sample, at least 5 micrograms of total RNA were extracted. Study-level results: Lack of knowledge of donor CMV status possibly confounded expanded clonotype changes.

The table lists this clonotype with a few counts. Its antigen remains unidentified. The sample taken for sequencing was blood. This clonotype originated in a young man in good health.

CDR3 DNA: TGTGCCAGCAGCCTACTAACAGGGGTCTATGGCTACACCTTC. Protein sequence: CASSLLTGVYGYTF. The chain recombines TRBV7-8 with TRBJ1-2; 7 positions agree with TRBD1. CDR1 is SGHVS, CDR2 FQNEAQ, per germline. With 5 bases clipped from V and 4 bases from J, the junction kept 7 bases outside the gene matches. The CDR3 is 14 amino acids.